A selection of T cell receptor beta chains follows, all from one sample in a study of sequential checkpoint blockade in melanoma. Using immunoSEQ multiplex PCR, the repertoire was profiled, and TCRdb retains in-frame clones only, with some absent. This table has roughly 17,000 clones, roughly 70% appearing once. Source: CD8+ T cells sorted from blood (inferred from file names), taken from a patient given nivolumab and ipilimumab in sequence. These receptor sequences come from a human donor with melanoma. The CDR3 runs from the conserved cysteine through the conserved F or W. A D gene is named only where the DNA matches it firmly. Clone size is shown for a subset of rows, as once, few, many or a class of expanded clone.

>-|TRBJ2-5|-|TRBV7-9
TGTGCCAGCAGCTTCCCGGACAGTTCGCAAGAGACCCAGTACTTC
CASSFPDSSQETQYF
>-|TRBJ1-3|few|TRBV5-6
TGTGCCAGCAGCTTGGCCGGACACCTCTCAGGAAACACCATATATTTT
CASSLAGHLSGNTIYF
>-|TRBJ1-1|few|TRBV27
TGTGCCAGCTACGAGGGCCGGGGCACTGAAGCTTTCTTT
CASYEGRGTEAFF
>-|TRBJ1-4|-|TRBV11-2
TGTGCCAGCAGCTTAGGGGGGGGGCCCAGTGAAAAACTGTTTTTT
CASSLGGGPSEKLFF
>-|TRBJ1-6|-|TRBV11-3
TGTGCCAGCAGCTTCACAATCTCTGCTAATTCACCCCTCCACTTT
CASSFTISANSPLHF
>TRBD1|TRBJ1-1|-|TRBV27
TGTGCCAGCAGTGTAACAGGGGTTGAAGCTTTCTTT
CASSVTGVEAFF
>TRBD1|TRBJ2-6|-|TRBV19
TGTGCCAGTAAGAACCCGGGACAGGTCTTCTCTGGGGCCAACGTCCTGACTTTC
CASKNPGQVFSGANVLTF
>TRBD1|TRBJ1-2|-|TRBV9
TGTGCCAGCAGCGTAGATGTGGGGGGACAGGGTTTGTATGGCTACACCTTC
CASSVDVGGQGLYGYTF
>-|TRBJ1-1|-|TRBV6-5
TGTGCCAGCAGTTACTCGTCAAGCATGAACACTGAAGCTTTCTTT
CASSYSSSMNTEAFF
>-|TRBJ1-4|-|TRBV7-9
TGTGCCAGCAGCTTAGGACACGCATCTAATGAAAAACTGTTTTTT
CASSLGHASNEKLFF
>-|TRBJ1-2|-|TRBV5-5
TGTGCCAGCAGCTTCACGGGGTCGGACTATGGCTACACCTTC
CASSFTGSDYGYTF
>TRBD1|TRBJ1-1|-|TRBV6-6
TGTGCCAGTACGACAGGGGGGACGTTGAACACTGAAGCTTTCTTT
CASTTGGTLNTEAFF
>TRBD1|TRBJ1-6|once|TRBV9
TGTGCCAGCAGCGTAGAGGACAGGGCGAATTCACCCCTCCACTTT
CASSVEDRANSPLHF
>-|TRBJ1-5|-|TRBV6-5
TGTGCCAGCAGTACATATTTTGGTCAGCCCCAGCATTTT
CASSTYFGQPQHF
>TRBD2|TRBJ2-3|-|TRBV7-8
TGTGCCAGCAGCCCAAGCGGGGGCACAGATACGCAGTATTTT
CASSPSGGTDTQYF
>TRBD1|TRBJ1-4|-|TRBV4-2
TGTGCCAGCAGCCAGGAAGGGACAGCCGCAACTAATGAAAAACTGTTTTTT
CASSQEGTAATNEKLFF
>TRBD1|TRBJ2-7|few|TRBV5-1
TGCGCCCCCAAGCCGGGACAGGGAACCTACGAGCAGTACTTC
CAPKPGQGTYEQYF
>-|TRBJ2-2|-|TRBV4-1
TGCGCCAGCAGCCGGGTGACGGACTACCCTGGGACCGGGGAGCTGTTTTTT
CASSRVTDYPGTGELFF
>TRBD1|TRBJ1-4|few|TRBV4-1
TGCGCCAGCAGCCAAGCTATGGGGGACAGGGGTGAAAAACTGTTTTTT
CASSQAMGDRGEKLFF
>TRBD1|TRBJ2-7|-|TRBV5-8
TGTGCCAGCAGCCAAGATCGGGGGACAGGGGGCTACGAGCAGTACTTC
CASSQDRGTGGYEQYF
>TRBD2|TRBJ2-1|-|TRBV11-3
TGTGCCAGCAGCCTCTCTAGCGGCTCCTACAATGAGCAGTTCTTC
CASSLSSGSYNEQFF
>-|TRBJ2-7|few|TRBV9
TGTGCCAGCAGCCGGGACATCGGCTACGAGCAGTACTTC
CASSRDIGYEQYF
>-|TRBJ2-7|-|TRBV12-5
TGTGCTAGTGGTTTGGTACTCACAGGTCTCTACGAGCAGTACTTC
CASGLVLTGLYEQYF
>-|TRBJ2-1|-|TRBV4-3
TGCGCCAGCAGCCAAGATAAGGGACTCCAATACAATGAGCAGTTCTTC
CASSQDKGLQYNEQFF
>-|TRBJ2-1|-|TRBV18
TGTGCCAGCTCACGGGCGGGGGCCTTATACAATGAGCAGTTCTTC
CASSRAGALYNEQFF
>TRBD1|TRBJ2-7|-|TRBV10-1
TGCGCCAGCAGTCGTGGACAGGAGATCTACGAGCAGTACTTC
CASSRGQEIYEQYF
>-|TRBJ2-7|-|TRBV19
TGTGCCAGTAGTATAGGGGACATCTACGAGCAGTACTTC
CASSIGDIYEQYF
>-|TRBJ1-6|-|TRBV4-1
TGCGCCAGCAGCCAAGTAGGTACAGGAGACCACCTTGGGATCCACTTT
CASSQVGTGDHLGIHF
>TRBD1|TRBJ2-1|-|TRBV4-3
TGCGCCAGCAGCCAATTAGACAGGGCCTACAATGAGCAGTTCTTC
CASSQLDRAYNEQFF
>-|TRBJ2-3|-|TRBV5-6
TGTGCCAGCAGCCTAACAGGGTTTTACACAGATACGCAGTATTTT
CASSLTGFYTDTQYF
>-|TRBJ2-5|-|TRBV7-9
TGTGCCAGCAGCGGGGTTGGACAGAGCGCATGGACCCAGTACTTC
CASSGVGQSAWTQYF
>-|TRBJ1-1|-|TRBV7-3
TGTGCCAGCAGCCAGGGGAACACTGAAGCTTTCTTT
CASSQGNTEAFF
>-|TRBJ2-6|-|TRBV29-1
TGCAGCGTCTCTCCTGGGGCCAACGTCCTGACTTTC
CSVSPGANVLTF
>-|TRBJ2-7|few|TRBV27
TGTGCCAGCACCCCGTGGGCAGGGGTGGGCTACGAGCAGTACTTC
CASTPWAGVGYEQYF
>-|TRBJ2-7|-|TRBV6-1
TGTGCCAGCAGTTCTTACATGAACTACGAGCAGTACTTC
CASSSYMNYEQYF
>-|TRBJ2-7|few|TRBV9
TGTGCCAGCAGCGTAGGAGGGGGTGTCGAGCAGTACTTC
CASSVGGGVEQYF
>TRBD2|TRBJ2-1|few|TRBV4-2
TGTGCCAGCAGCCCAAGTGGGACTAGAATCAATGAGCAGTTCTTC
CASSPSGTRINEQFF
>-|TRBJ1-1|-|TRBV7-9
TGTGCCAGCAGCTTAGGCCAGGGGAACACTGAAGCTTTCTTT
CASSLGQGNTEAFF
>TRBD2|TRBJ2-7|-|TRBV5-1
TGCGCCAGCAGCCTGGAAGCGGGAGGAACCTACGAGCAGTACTTC
CASSLEAGGTYEQYF
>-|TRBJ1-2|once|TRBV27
TGTGCCAGCGGCCAAAGGGGGGGTTTTTGGGGCTACACCTTC
CASGQRGGFWGYTF
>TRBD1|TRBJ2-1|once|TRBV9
TGTGCCAGCAGCCCGGGGACAGGGGGCCACAATGAGCAGTTCTTC
CASSPGTGGHNEQFF
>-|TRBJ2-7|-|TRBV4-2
TGTGCCAGCAGCGCCCCGGGAAGTGCGAACGAGCAGTACTTC
CASSAPGSANEQYF
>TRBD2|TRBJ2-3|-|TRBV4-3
TGCGCCAGCAGCCAAGAATTGGGACTAGCGGGAGTCCGTAGCACAGATACGCAGTATTTT
CASSQELGLAGVRSTDTQYF
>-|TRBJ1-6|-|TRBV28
TGTGCCAGCAGCTCCGGGGAGTCCTATAATTCACCCCTCCACTTT
CASSSGESYNSPLHF
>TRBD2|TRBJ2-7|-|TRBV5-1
TGCGCCAGCAGCTTGGGGACTAGCGGGATGAATATCGACGAGCAGTACTTC
CASSLGTSGMNIDEQYF
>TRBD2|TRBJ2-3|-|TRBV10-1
TGCGCCAGCAGTCCAACTAGCGGGATCACAGATACGCAGTATTTT
CASSPTSGITDTQYF
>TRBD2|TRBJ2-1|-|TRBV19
TGTGCCAGTAGAGAACTAGCGGGAGAACGCAATGAGCAGTTCTTC
CASRELAGERNEQFF
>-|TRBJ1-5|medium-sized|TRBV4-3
TGCGCCAGCAGCCAAGAAAGGGGCAGCAATCAGCCCCAGCATTTT
CASSQERGSNQPQHF
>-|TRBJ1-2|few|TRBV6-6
TGTGCCAGCAGCCCTACAGGGAGTGGCTACACCTTC
CASSPTGSGYTF
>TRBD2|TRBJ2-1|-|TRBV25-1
TGTGCCAGCAGTGAGTATGGCGGGAGCCTCAATGAGCAGTTCTTC
CASSEYGGSLNEQFF